This entry lists 22 T cell receptor beta chains sequenced from one sample in a study of cytotoxic CD8 clonotypes in ibrutinib-treated CLL. Generated by immunoSEQ multiplex PCR, the TCRdb table keeps only in-frame clones and is missing some. The sample shows about 17,000 clones, over 70% of them seen only once. The sequences come from PBMCs, collected before ibrutinib treatment. The receptors were gathered from a human donor with chronic lymphocytic leukemia.

The V call is TRBV7-9, the J call TRBJ2-3; the D gene is possibly TRBD1 (5 bases). The CDR3 runs 15 residues. The germline V and J ends were trimmed by 1 base and 5 bases, with 13 bases remaining between them. Germline values: CDR1 SEHNR, CDR2 FQNEAQ (reference sequence). The CDR3 loop is CASSLEGRVLDTQYF. CDR3 DNA: TGTGCCAGCAGCTTAGAGGGCAGGGTCTTAGATACGCAGTATTTT. The full variable domain, its missing parts supplied by reference TRBV7-9 and TRBJ2-3, is DTGVSQNPRHKITKRGQNVTFRCDPISEHNRLYWYRQTLGQGPEFLTYFQNEAQLEKSRLLSDRFSAERPKGSFSTLEIQRTEQGDSAMYLCASSLEGRVLDTQYFGPGTRLTVL.

The CDR3 loop reads CASSAIGVEQFF. The CDR3 DNA is TGTGCCAGCAGTGCAATCGGGGTTGAGCAGTTCTTC. The rearrangement links TRBV6-6 to TRBJ2-1; possibly TRBD2 for D (5 bases). The CDR3 is made up of 12 amino acids. V dropped 5 bases and J dropped 9 bases, with 11 bases sitting between them. Germline-derived CDR1 and CDR2 are MNHNY and SVGAGI (reference sequence).

CDR3: CASSYSPAVGSYGYTF. CDR3 nucleotides: TGTGCCAGCAGTTACTCTCCGGCGGTGGGTAGCTATGGCTACACCTTC. The J gene is TRBJ1-2, the V gene TRBV6-5; D unclear. V lost 0 bases, J lost 4 bases, and 15 bases lay in between. CDR3 length: 16 residues. Germline-derived CDR1 and CDR2 are MNHEY and SVGAGI.

The chain carries TRBV6-1 and TRBJ1-1; the D is unclear. This CDR3 is built from 13 residues. V was shortened by 6 bases and J by 0 bases, with 8 bases between the two germline ends. Looked up from germline, CDR1 is MNHNS and CDR2 is SASEGT. CDR3 nucleotides: TGTGCCAGCAGCAACAATCTGAACACTGAAGCTTTCTTT. This translates into CASSNNLNTEAFF.

CDR3 amino acids: CASSLPGRGYEQYF. CDR3 sequence (DNA): TGTGCCAGCTCACTTCCCGGACGGGGCTACGAGCAGTACTTC. The chain combines TRBV18 with TRBJ2-7; possibly TRBD2 for D (5 bases). The CDR3 loop spans 14 amino acids. V was shortened by 4 bases and J by 3 bases, with 13 bases between the two germline ends. Germline CDR1 and CDR2: KGHSH and LQKENI.

The chain has TRBV18 and TRBJ2-3; TRBD2 aligns across 12 bases. J was trimmed by 5 bases and V by 3 bases; bases with no gene match: 9. Germline V gives CDR1 KGHSH, CDR2 LQKENI. The CDR3 is 17 residues long. The CDR3 sequence is CASSPPASGRAEDTQYF. DNA of the CDR3: TGTGCCAGCTCACCGCCAGCTAGCGGGAGGGCCGAAGATACGCAGTATTTT.

The chain couples TRBV5-1 to TRBJ2-2; D unresolved. Trimming removed 4 bases from V and 6 bases from J, with 7 bases in between. Germline CDR1 and CDR2: SGHRS and YFSETQ. The CDR3 is 12 amino acids. The CDR3 region is CASSEVAGELFF. DNA of the CDR3: TGCGCCAGCAGCGAGGTAGCCGGGGAGCTGTTTTTT.

This clone has a handful of counts. The chain combines TRBV9 with TRBJ1-2; possible D gene TRBD1, 6 bases. V shed 0 bases and J shed 5 bases, with 20 bases lying between them. The length of the CDR3 is 17 residues. Germline CDR1 and CDR2: SGDLS and YYNGEE. CDR3: CASSVASVGTPGYGYTF. The CDR3, as DNA: TGTGCCAGCAGCGTAGCTTCGGTTGGGACACCTGGATATGGCTACACCTTC.

V gene TRBV6-5 combines with J gene TRBJ2-2; D is ambiguous. Trimming left V 0 bases short and J 0 bases short, with 5 bases between. CDR3 length: 15 residues. Germline values: CDR1 MNHEY, CDR2 SVGAGI. CDR3 nucleotide sequence: TGTGCCAGCAGTTACTCGCGTGCGAACACCGGGGAGCTGTTTTTT. Translated, it gives CASSYSRANTGELFF.

V is TRBV20-1 and J is TRBJ2-4; D is ambiguous. The germline V gene has CDR1 DFQATT and CDR2 SNEGSKA (reference sequence). V shed 6 bases and J shed 3 bases, with 6 bases lying between them. The CDR3 is 11 residues long. CDR3 sequence (DNA): TGCAGTGCGCTGGGCAAAAACATTCAGTACTTC. As protein: CSALGKNIQYF.

The J gene is TRBJ2-7, the V gene TRBV6-5, with 7 bases fitting TRBD1. Germline V gives CDR1 MNHEY, CDR2 SVGAGI. This CDR3 has 13 amino acids. J lost 4 bases, V lost 5 bases, and 5 bases had no gene match. DNA of the CDR3: TGTGCCAGCAGTGGCAGGGGGTGGTACGAGCAGTACTTC. Its protein product is CASSGRGWYEQYF.

The chain links TRBV18 to TRBJ1-2; D is uncertain. This CDR3 is built from 15 residues. The V gene's germline CDR1 is KGHSH and CDR2 LQKENI. Deletions cut 0 bases from V and 0 bases from J, with 8 bases between. The CDR3 here is CASSPPELANYGYTF. In DNA, the CDR3 is TGTGCCAGCTCACCACCAGAATTAGCTAACTATGGCTACACCTTC. Filled out from reference TRBV18 and TRBJ1-2, the complete variable domain reads NAGVMQNPRHLVRRRGQEARLRCSPMKGHSHVYWYRQLPEEGLKFMVYLQKENIIDESGMPKERFSAEFPKEGPSILRIQQVVRGDSAAYFCASSPPELANYGYTFGSGTRLTVV.

V gene TRBV5-8 combines with J gene TRBJ2-3; perhaps TRBD1 as D (5 bases). The V end was cut by 3 bases, the J end by 2 bases, with 10 bases between. Germline V gives CDR1 SGHTS, CDR2 YDEGEE. The length of the CDR3 is 14 residues. CDR3 sequence (DNA): TGTGCCAGCAGCTCAGGGATCTACACAGATACGCAGTATTTT. Translation gives CASSSGIYTDTQYF.

The V gene is TRBV7-2, the J gene TRBJ1-1; 9 bases are shared with TRBD1. Germline lookup yields CDR1 SGHTA and CDR2 FQGNSA. V gave up 3 bases and J gave up 1 base; unmatched junction bases: 12. The CDR3 loop spans 18 amino acids. The CDR3 protein is CASSFDLPGDRANTEAFF. The DNA of the CDR3 is TGTGCCAGCAGCTTTGATTTACCAGGGGACAGGGCGAACACTGAAGCTTTCTTT.

V usage is TRBV23-1 and J usage is TRBJ2-1; no firm D call. TRBV23-1 is an ORF; its function is uncertain. V lost 0 bases, J lost 0 bases, and 15 bases lay in between. The CDR3 loop spans 18 amino acids. The chain's CDR3 is CASSQSETSRCSYNEQFF. Written as DNA, the CDR3 is TGCGCCAGCAGTCAATCGGAGACCTCAAGGTGCTCCTACAATGAGCAGTTCTTC.

V and J are TRBV6-5 and TRBJ1-4, with a possible D match to TRBD1 (5 bases). Trimming shortened V by 0 bases and J by 7 bases, and 9 bases separated the two germline ends. Germline CDR1 and CDR2: MNHEY and SVGAGI. This CDR3 has 14 residues. The CDR3 sequence: CASSYSRGGEKLFF. CDR3 DNA sequence: TGTGCCAGCAGTTACTCGAGGGGCGGTGAAAAACTGTTTTTT.

The chain recombines TRBV28 with TRBJ1-3; unclear D gene. Germline V gene data show CDR1 as MDHEN and CDR2 as SYDVKM. The CDR3 length is 14 residues. Trimming took 3 bases from V and 2 from J, leaving 8 bases between them. DNA of the CDR3: TGTGCCAGCAGTTTTGGTGGCGCTGGAAACACCATATATTTT. Residues: CASSFGGAGNTIYF.

This rearrangement joins TRBV6-5 to TRBJ1-5; 7 bases map to TRBD1. The CDR3 sequence is 13 residues long. Germline lookup yields CDR1 MNHEY and CDR2 SVGAGI. V lost 6 bases to trimming and J lost 3 bases; unmatched junction nucleotides: 2. The CDR3 protein is CASSDRANQPQHF. The CDR3 nucleotides read TGTGCCAGCAGCGACAGGGCCAATCAGCCCCAGCATTTT.

The rearrangement uses TRBV29-1 and TRBJ2-7, with a weak D call TRBD1 (6 bases). The CDR3 has 13 amino acids. Germline V gene sequence: CDR1 SQVTM, CDR2 ANQGSEA. V was pared by 0 bases and J by 2 bases, with 8 bases between. CDR3 bases: TGCAGCGTTGAAGAACAGGGCACCTACGAGCAGTACTTC. Translating gives CSVEEQGTYEQYF.

The CDR3 region is CASSPPLAGGLNEQFF. CDR3 DNA sequence: TGTGCCAGCAGCCCTCCCCTAGCGGGCGGGCTCAATGAGCAGTTCTTC. The chain couples TRBV5-4 to TRBJ2-1; 8 nucleotides match TRBD2. The CDR3 has 16 residues. With V trimmed by 4 bases and J by 6 bases, 12 bases remained unmatched. The germline V gene has CDR1 SGHNT and CDR2 YYREEE (reference sequence).

The chain couples TRBV28 to TRBJ1-4; D is uncertain. The V end lost 10 bases, the J end lost 12 bases, and 27 bases lay between the germline ends. CDR1 is MDHEN and CDR2 is SYDVKM in the germline V gene. This CDR3 spans 15 amino acids. The CDR3 DNA reads TGTGCCACCTCATTTGGGATTGTGGGAAGGCCTGAACTGTTTTTT. Protein: CATSFGIVGRPELFF.

This chain joins TRBV2 and TRBJ2-1; TRBD2 matches at 8 bases. Germline lookup yields CDR1 SNHLY and CDR2 FYNNEI. V was pared by 6 bases and J by 8 bases, with 12 bases of the junction left unmatched. The CDR3 consists of 15 residues. The CDR3 region is CASSGGSGLEDEQFF. CDR3 DNA: TGTGCCAGCAGCGGGGGATCGGGACTAGAGGATGAGCAGTTCTTC. The variable domain in full, with the rest retrieved from reference TRBV2 and TRBJ2-1, is EPEVTQTPSHQVTQMGQEVILRCVPISNHLYFYWYRQILGQKVEFLVSFYNNEISEKSEIFDDQFSVERPDGSNFTLKIRSTKLEDSAMYFCASSGGSGLEDEQFFGPGTRLTVL.